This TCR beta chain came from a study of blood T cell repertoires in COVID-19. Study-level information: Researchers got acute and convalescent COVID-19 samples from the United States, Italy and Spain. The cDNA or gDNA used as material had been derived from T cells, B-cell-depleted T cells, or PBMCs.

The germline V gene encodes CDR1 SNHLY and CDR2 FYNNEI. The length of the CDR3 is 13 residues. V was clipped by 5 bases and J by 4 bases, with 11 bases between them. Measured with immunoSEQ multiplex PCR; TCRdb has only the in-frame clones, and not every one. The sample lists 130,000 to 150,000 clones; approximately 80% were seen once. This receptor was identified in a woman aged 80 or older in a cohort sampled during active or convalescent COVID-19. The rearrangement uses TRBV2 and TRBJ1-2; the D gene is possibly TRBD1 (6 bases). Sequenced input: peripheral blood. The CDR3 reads CASSRQEPYGYTF. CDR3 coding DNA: TGTGCCAGCAGTCGACAGGAACCCTATGGCTACACCTTC.